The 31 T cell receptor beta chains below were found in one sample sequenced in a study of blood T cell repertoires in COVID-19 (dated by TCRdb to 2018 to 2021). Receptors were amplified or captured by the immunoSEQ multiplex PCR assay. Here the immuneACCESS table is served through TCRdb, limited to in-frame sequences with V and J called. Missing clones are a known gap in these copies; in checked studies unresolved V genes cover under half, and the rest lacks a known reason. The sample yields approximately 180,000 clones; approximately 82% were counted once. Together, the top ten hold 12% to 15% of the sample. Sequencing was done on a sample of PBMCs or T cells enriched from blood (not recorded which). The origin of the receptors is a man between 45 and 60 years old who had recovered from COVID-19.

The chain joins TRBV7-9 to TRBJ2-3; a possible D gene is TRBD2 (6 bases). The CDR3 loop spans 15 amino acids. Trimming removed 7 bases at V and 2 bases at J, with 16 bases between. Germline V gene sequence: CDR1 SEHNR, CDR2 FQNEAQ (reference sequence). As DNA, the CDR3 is TGTGCCAGCACGATGGGCGGGGAAAACACAGATACGCAGTATTTT. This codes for CASTMGGENTDTQYF.

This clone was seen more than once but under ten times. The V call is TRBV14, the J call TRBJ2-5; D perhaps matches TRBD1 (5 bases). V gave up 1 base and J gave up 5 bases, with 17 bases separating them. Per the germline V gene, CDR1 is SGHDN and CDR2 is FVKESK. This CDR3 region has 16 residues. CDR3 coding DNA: TGTGCCAGCAGCCAAGCGAATAGGGGCCCACTTGAGACCCAGTACTTC. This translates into CASSQANRGPLETQYF.

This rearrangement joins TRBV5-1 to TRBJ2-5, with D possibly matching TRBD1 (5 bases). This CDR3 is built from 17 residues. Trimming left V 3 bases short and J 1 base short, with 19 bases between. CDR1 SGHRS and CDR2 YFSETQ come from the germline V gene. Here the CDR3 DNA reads TGCGCCAGCAGCTCGACACCGGCGGTGGGGCGCCAAGAGACCCAGTACTTC. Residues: CASSSTPAVGRQETQYF.

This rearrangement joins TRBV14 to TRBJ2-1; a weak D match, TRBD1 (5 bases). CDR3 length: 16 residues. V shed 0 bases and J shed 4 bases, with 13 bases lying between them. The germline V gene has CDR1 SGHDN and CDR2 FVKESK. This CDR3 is CASSQEILYRYNEQFF. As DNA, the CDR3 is TGTGCCAGCAGCCAAGAAATACTCTACAGGTACAATGAGCAGTTCTTC.

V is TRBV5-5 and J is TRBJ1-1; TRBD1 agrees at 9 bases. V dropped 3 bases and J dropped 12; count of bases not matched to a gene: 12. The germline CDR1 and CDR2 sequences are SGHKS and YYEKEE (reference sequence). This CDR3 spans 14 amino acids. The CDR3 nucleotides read TGTGCCAGCAGCTCCCCGGGAGGGACAGGGATAACTTTCTTT. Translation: CASSSPGGTGITFF.

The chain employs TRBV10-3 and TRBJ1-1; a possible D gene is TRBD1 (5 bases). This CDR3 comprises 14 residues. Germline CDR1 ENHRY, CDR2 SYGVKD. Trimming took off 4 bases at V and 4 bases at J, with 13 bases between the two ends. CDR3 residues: CAISGGGRVTEAFF. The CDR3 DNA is TGTGCCATCAGTGGGGGGGGTAGGGTCACTGAAGCTTTCTTT.

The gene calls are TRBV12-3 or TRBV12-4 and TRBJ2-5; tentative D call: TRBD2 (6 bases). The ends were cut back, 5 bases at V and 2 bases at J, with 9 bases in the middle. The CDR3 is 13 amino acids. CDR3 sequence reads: CASSRDFQETQYF. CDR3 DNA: TGTGCCAGCAGTCGGGACTTTCAAGAGACCCAGTACTTC.

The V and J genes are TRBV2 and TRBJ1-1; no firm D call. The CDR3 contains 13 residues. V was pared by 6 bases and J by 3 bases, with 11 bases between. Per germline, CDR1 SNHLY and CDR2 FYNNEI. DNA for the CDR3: TGTGCCAGCAGGCGAATACTGGACACTGAAGCTTTCTTT. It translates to CASRRILDTEAFF.

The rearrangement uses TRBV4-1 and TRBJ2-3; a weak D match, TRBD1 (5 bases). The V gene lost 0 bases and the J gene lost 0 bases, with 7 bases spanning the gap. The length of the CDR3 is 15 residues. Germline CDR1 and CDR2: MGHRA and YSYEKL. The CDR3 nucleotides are TGCGCCAGCAGCCAAGAGACAGCTAGCACAGATACGCAGTATTTT. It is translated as CASSQETASTDTQYF.

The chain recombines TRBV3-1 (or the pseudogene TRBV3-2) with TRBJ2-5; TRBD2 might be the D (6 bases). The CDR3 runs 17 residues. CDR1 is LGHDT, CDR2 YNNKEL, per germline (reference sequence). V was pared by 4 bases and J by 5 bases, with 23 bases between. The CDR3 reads CASSLVRGSVGLETQYF. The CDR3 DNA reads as TGTGCCAGCAGCCTTGTCCGGGGGTCGGTTGGTTTGGAGACCCAGTACTTC.

The CDR3 sequence: CASSLREVYYGYTF. In DNA, the CDR3 is TGTGCCAGCAGCCTAAGGGAGGTGTACTATGGCTACACCTTC. This chain joins TRBV3-1 (or the pseudogene TRBV3-2) and TRBJ1-2; D remains unclear. Trimming stripped 4 bases from V and 3 bases from J, with 12 bases between. Germline V gene lookup returns CDR1 LGHDT and CDR2 YNNKEL (reference sequence). CDR3 length: 14 residues.

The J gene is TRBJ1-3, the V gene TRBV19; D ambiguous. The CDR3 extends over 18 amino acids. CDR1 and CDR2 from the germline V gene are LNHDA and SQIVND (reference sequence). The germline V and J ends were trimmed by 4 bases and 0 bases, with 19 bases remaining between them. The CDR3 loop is CASSTSRRVYLSGNTIYF. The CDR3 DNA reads TGTGCCAGTAGTACGTCGCGACGGGTTTATCTCTCTGGAAACACCATATATTTT.

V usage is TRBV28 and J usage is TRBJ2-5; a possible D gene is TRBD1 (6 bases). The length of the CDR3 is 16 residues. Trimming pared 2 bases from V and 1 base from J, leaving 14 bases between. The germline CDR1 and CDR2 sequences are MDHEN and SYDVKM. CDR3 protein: CASSLVLGASQETQYF. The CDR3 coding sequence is TGTGCCAGCAGTTTAGTTTTGGGGGCCAGCCAAGAGACCCAGTACTTC.

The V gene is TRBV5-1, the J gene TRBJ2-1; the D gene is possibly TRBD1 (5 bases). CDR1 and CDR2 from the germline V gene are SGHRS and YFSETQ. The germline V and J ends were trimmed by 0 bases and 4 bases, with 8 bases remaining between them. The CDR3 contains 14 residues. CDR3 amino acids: CASSLEAGYNEQFF. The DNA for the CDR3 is TGCGCCAGCAGCTTGGAAGCAGGGTACAATGAGCAGTTCTTC.

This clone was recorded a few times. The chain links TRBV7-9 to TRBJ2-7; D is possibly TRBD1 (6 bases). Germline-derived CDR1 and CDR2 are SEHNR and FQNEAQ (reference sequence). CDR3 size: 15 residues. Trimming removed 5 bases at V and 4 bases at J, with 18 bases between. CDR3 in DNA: TGTGCCAGCAGCCCACATGCCGGGACACCGTACGAGCAGTACTTC. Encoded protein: CASSPHAGTPYEQYF.

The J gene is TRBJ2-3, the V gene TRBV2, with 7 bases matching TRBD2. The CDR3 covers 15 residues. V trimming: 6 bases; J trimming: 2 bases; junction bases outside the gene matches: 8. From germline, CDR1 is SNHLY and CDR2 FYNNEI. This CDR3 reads CASRPQRGLTDTQYF. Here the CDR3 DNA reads TGTGCCAGCAGACCCCAGCGGGGTCTCACAGATACGCAGTATTTT.

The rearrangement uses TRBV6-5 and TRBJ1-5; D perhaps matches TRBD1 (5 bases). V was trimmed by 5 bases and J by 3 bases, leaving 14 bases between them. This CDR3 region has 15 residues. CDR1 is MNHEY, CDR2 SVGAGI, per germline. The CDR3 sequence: CASSQAGGFNQPQHF. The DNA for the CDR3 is TGTGCCAGCAGTCAGGCGGGGGGATTCAATCAGCCCCAGCATTTT.

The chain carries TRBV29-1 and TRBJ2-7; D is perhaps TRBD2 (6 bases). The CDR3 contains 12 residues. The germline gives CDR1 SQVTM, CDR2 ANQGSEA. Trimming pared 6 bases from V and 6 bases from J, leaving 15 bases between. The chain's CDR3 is CSVRSGGSEQYF. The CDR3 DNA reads TGCAGCGTCCGCTCTGGGGGGAGCGAGCAGTACTTC.

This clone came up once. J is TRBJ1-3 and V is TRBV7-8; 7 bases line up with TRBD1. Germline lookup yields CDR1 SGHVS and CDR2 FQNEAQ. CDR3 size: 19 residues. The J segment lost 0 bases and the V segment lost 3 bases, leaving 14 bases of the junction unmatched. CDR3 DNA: TGTGCCAGCAGCTTCGGGGCAGGGGGGTTTCGAAGCTCTGGAAACACCATATATTTT. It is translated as CASSFGAGGFRSSGNTIYF.

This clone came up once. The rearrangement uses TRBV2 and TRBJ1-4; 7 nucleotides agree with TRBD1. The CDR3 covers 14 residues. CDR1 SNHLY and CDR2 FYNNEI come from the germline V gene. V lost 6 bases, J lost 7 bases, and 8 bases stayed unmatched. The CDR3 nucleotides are TGTGCCAGCAGGGCGGACAGGTCGAGTGAAAAACTGTTTTTT. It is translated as CASRADRSSEKLFF.

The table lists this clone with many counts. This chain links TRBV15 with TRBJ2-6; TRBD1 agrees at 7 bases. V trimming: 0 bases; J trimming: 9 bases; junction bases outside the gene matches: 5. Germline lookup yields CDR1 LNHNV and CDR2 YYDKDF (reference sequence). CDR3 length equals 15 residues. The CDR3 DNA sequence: TGTGCCACCAGCAGAGATGCAGGGGGTGGCAACGTCCTGACTTTC. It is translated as CATSRDAGGGNVLTF.

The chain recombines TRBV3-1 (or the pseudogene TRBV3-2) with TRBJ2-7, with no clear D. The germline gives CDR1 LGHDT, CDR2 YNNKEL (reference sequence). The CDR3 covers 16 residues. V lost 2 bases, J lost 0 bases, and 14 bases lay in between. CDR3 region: CASSQQTELYSYEQYF. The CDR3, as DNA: TGTGCCAGCAGCCAACAAACGGAGCTATACTCCTACGAGCAGTACTTC.

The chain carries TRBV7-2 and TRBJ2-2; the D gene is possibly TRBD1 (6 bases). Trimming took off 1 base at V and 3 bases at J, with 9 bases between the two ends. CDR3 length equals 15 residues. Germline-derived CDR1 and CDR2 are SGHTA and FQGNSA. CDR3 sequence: CASSLVDRDTGELFF. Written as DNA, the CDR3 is TGTGCCAGCAGCTTAGTGGACAGAGACACCGGGGAGCTGTTTTTT.

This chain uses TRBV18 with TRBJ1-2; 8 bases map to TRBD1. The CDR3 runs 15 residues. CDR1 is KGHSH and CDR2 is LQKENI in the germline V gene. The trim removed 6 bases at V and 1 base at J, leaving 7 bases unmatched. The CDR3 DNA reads TGTGCCAGCTCGGGGACAGGCCTAGATAACTATGGCTACACCTTC. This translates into CASSGTGLDNYGYTF.

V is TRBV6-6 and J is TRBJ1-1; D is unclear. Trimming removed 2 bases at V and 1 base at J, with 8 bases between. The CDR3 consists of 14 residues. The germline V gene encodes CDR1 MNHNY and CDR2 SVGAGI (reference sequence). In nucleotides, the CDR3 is TGTGCCAGCAGTTACCCGGAGGCGAACACTGAAGCTTTCTTT. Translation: CASSYPEANTEAFF.

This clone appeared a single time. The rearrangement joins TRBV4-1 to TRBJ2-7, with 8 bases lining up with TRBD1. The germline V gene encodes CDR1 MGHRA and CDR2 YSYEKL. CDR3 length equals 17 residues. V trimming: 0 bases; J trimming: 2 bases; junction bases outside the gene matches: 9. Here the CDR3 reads CASSQDSQGVSTYEQYF. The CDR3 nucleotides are TGCGCCAGCAGCCAAGATTCACAGGGGGTCTCGACCTACGAGCAGTACTTC.

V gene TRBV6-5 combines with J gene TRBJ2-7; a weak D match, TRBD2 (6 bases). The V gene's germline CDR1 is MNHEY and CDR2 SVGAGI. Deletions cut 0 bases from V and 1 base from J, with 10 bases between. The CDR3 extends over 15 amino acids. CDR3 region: CASSYSPAGSYEQYF. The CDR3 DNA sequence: TGTGCCAGCAGTTACTCTCCGGCGGGGTCCTACGAGCAGTACTTC.

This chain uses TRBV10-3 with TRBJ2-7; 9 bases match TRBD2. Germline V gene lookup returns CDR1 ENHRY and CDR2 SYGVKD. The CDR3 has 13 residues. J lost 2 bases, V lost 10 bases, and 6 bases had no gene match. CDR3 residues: CASRLADTYEQYF. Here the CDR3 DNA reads TGTGCCAGCAGACTAGCGGATACCTACGAGCAGTACTTC.

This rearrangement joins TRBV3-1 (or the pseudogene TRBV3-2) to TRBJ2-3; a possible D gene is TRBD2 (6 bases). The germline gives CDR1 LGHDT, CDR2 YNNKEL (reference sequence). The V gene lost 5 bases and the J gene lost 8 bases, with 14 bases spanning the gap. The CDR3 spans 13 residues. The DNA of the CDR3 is TGTGCCAGCAGCGAGGGGACTTCCGGTACGCAGTATTTT. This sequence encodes CASSEGTSGTQYF.

The chain's CDR3 is CASSLDRGHYGYTF. CDR3 bases: TGTGCCAGCAGTTTAGACAGGGGGCACTATGGCTACACCTTC. The chain joins TRBV27 to TRBJ1-2; TRBD1 agrees at 10 bases. The V and J ends lost 2 bases and 3 bases, in that order; junction bases with no gene match: 0. CDR1 and CDR2 from the germline V gene are MNHEY and SMNVEV (reference sequence). This CDR3 spans 14 amino acids.

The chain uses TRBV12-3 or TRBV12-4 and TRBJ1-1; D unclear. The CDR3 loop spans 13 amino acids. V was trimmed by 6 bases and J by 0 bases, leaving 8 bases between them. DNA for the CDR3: TGTGCCAGCAGCAATAGTATGAACACTGAAGCTTTCTTT. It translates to CASSNSMNTEAFF.